This T cell receptor beta chain was sequenced during a study of identical twins. Trimming left V 5 bases short and J 6 bases short, with 11 bases between. From germline, CDR1 is ENHRY and CDR2 SYGVKD. The CDR3 length is 13 residues. TCRdb reprocessed the 5' RACE reads with MiXCR, giving one entry per CDR3 protein. The table records 700,000 to 950,000 distinct CDR3 sequences, approximately 13% of them present only once. Study-level results: Twins shared beta out-of-frame sequences in excess, but this excess was weaker.

Note on this clonotype: Its antigen is unidentified.

These same records also appear under a second study, on yellow fever vaccine responses in identical twins.

The rearrangement links TRBV10-3 to TRBJ2-1; D is possibly TRBD1 or TRBD2 (5 bases each). The source material was PBMCs. The sequence was obtained from a woman between 18 and 29 years old in good health. The CDR3 region is CAISPGPPNEQFF. In DNA form, the CDR3 reads TGTGCCATCAGTCCGGGACCCCCCAATGAGCAGTTCTTC.